This T cell receptor beta chain derives from a study of cytotoxic CD8 clonotypes in ibrutinib-treated CLL. This table comes from immunoSEQ multiplex PCR, and its TCRdb copy is limited to in-frame clones, with some not included. Of over 150,000 clones in the sample, around three quarters are singletons; the top ten hold around 15%. The CDR3 runs to 16 residues. Looked up from germline, CDR1 is LNHDA and CDR2 is SQIVND (reference sequence). Deletions cut 5 bases from V and 2 bases from J, with 18 bases between. The input for sequencing was PBMCs, taken after 24 months of ibrutinib treatment. This TCR derives from a human donor with chronic lymphocytic leukemia. The J gene is TRBJ2-5, the V gene TRBV19; no firm D call. Here the CDR3 DNA reads TGTGCCAGTAGTGCCCGCCACCGGGTCGAACAAGAGACCCAGTACTTC. Its protein is CASSARHRVEQETQYF.